This TCR beta chain was captured in a study of blood T cell repertoires in COVID-19. On the study more broadly: Sites across the United States, Italy and Spain contributed samples from acute and convalescent COVID-19. T cells, B-cell-depleted T cells, or PBMCs supplied cDNA or gDNA.

Many counts were recorded for this clone. V lost 3 bases and J lost 4, with 8 bases in between. Per the germline V gene, CDR1 is SGHRS and CDR2 is YFSETQ. The CDR3 runs to 12 residues. In the study's own analysis: Reference gene primer amplification yielded estimated nucleated cell counts. Data came from immunoSEQ multiplex PCR; TCRdb stores just in-frame clones and leaves some out. V and J calls and clone size come straight from that table; D and trimming were deduced from the DNA. The sample holds about 86,000 clones, 79% seen once. This chain joins TRBV5-1 and TRBJ2-7; D remains unclear. The TCR was taken from a man aged 70 or older with acute or convalescent COVID-19. The sample taken for sequencing was peripheral blood. The CDR3 sequence: CASSSSFYEQYF. The CDR3 bases are TGCGCCAGCAGCTCTTCCTTTTACGAGCAGTACTTC.